This TCR beta chain was recovered during a study of T-cell reconstitution after alpha-beta-depleted transplantation in children. Study-wide results and limits: Where alpha-beta T cells came from about two months after transplant was reportedly several hundred expanded graft clones. Newly generated T cells supplied most T-cell counts and diversity one year post-transplant. TCRbeta diversity was high at day 60 in some patients (a result of surviving recipient T cells and thymic progenitors).

It was with unique molecular identifiers that the TCRbeta library was prepared. MiXCR, run by TCRdb on the PCR reads, gives a single entry per CDR3 protein. The table has under 450,000 distinct CDR3 sequences, about a sixth seen once. This clonotype was counted a few times. Its antigen is currently unknown. The germline V gene has CDR1 SGHAT and CDR2 FQNNGV. The V gene end was trimmed by 9 bases and the J gene end by 1 base; junction bases not matched to a gene: 15. The CDR3 length is 17 residues. The sample in question was PBMCs, mostly from graft donor cells, obtained 360 days after TCRalphabeta/CD19-depleted stem cell transplant. This TCR was sampled from a boy under two years old who had a stem cell transplant for Wiskott-Aldrich syndrome, so the T cells may come from the graft donor. This chain joins TRBV11-2 and TRBJ2-5, with TRBD2 matching over 9 bases. This chain's CDR3 is CASSPLTGTSSQETQYF. CDR3 in DNA: TGTGCCAGTTCCCCCCTAACCGGGACTAGCAGCCAAGAGACCCAGTACTTC.